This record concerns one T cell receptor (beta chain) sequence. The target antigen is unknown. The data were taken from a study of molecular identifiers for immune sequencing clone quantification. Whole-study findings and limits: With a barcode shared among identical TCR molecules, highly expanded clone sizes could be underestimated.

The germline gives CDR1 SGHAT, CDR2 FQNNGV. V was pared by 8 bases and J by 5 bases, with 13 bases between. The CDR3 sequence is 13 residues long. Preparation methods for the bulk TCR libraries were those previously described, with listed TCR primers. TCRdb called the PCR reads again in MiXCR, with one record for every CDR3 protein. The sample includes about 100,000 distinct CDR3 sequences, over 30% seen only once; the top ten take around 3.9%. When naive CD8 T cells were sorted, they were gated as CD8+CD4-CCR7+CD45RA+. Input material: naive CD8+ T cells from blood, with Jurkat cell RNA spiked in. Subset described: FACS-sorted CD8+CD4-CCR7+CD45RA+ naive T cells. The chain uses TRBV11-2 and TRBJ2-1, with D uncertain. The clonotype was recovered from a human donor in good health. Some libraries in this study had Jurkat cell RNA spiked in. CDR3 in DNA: TGTGCCAGCTTTGGGGTCCGGAACAATGAGCAGTTCTTC. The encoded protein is CASFGVRNNEQFF.